This T cell receptor beta chain is from a study of tumor and adjacent non-tumor tissue in lung cancer. At the level of the study: The patients, about nine men and several women, were roughly 30 to 80 with stage I to III disease. Whole-study results and caveats: Higher tumor TCR diversity was associated with shorter survival. TCR diversity was significantly greater in tumor than normal lung tissue. Normal lung showed higher cumulative top 100 clone frequency than tumor.

TCRbeta libraries were built with three rounds of nested PCR, modified from ARM-PCR. TCRdb independently ran MiXCR on the multiplex PCR reads; one entry per CDR3 protein. The sample has about 75,000 distinct CDR3 sequences, 60% to 85% seen once. In germline, CDR1 is MDHEN, CDR2 SYDVKM. This CDR3 is 14 amino acids long. No cell sorting was done before RNA was extracted from the tissue. Remarks on this clonotype: Its antigen is not identified. One end of the junction does not line up with germline, which may come from a read error.

V is TRBV28 and J is TRBJ2-5; D is possibly TRBD1 or TRBD2 (6 bases each). The receptor was isolated from a woman between 50 and 59 years old with non-small cell lung cancer. The sequencing input was lung tumor tissue. CDR3 nucleotide sequence: TGTGCCAACAGTTGGCGGGACATGGAAGAGACCCAGTACTTC. Translating it yields CANSWRDMEETQYF.